These 12 T cell receptor beta chains share one sample of origin, sequenced in a study of blood T cell repertoires in COVID-19 (dated by TCRdb to 2019 to 2021). The library was prepared using the immunoSEQ multiplex PCR assay. TCRdb provides this immuneACCESS table in a form limited to in-frame rearrangements. Some clones are lacking; in checked studies, under half of them reflect an unresolved V gene, and why the rest are absent is not known. This sample lists around 62,000 clones; 85% were detected once. The ten largest clones add up to roughly 25% of the sample. Sequences were obtained from peripheral blood. These TCRs come from a man aged 50-59 years with acute or convalescent COVID-19.

V gene TRBV19 combines with J gene TRBJ1-1; D possibly corresponds to TRBD1 (5 bases). Germline values: CDR1 LNHDA, CDR2 SQIVND (reference sequence). The CDR3 length is 13 residues. The V end was cut by 5 bases, the J end by 1 base, with 8 bases between. This CDR3 is CASSFGGNTEAFF. CDR3 bases: TGTGCCAGTAGTTTCGGGGGGAACACTGAAGCTTTCTTT. The complete variable domain, with remaining parts taken from reference TRBV19 and TRBJ1-1, reads DGGITQSPKYLFRKEGQNVTLSCEQNLNHDAMYWYRQDPGQGLRLIYYSQIVNDFQKGDIAEGYSVSREKKESFPLTVTSAQKNPTAFYLCASSFGGNTEAFFGQGTRLTVV.

This clone appeared once. The CDR3 DNA is TGTGCCAGCAGTCTAGATTGGTCCTACAATGAGCAGTTCTTC. This translates into CASSLDWSYNEQFF. The rearrangement links TRBV2 to TRBJ2-1; D call uncertain. This CDR3 has 14 residues. CDR1 and CDR2 from the germline V gene are SNHLY and FYNNEI. The ends were cut back, 5 bases at V and 1 base at J, with 9 bases in the middle.

The chain has TRBV4-1 and TRBJ2-7; tentative D call: TRBD1 (6 bases). The V gene lost 5 bases and the J gene lost 3 bases, with 14 bases spanning the gap. Germline lookup yields CDR1 MGHRA and CDR2 YSYEKL. This CDR3 is 14 amino acids long. CDR3 DNA: TGCGCCAGCAGCTTCCGGGACACTCACTACGAGCAGTACTTC. Translating it yields CASSFRDTHYEQYF.

The CDR3 sequence is CASSYLGPETQYF. CDR3 bases: TGTGCCAGCAGCTATCTTGGGCCAGAGACCCAGTACTTC. The chain joins TRBV5-5 to TRBJ2-5; D is undetermined. CDR3 length: 13 amino acids. Germline-derived CDR1 and CDR2 are SGHKS and YYEKEE (reference sequence). V was shortened by 3 bases and J by 4 bases, with 10 bases between the two germline ends.

The chain has TRBV5-1 and TRBJ2-1; 11 bases map to TRBD2. Trimming took 4 bases from V and 2 from J; bases not matched to a gene: 8. The CDR3 is 17 residues long. Germline V lookup: CDR1 SGHRS, CDR2 YFSETQ. CDR3: CASSGGTSGQAYNEQFF. For the CDR3, the DNA is TGCGCCAGCAGCGGGGGGACTAGCGGACAAGCCTACAATGAGCAGTTCTTC.

The CDR3 coding sequence is TGTGCCAGCAGCCAAGAATTGGCCTCCAGCCAGTACTTC. Protein: CASSQELASSQYF. The genes are TRBV14 and TRBJ2-5; unclear D gene. CDR3 length equals 13 residues. Germline V lookup: CDR1 SGHDN, CDR2 FVKESK. The V end lost 0 bases, the J end lost 10 bases, and 12 bases lay between the germline ends.

The chain has TRBV15 and TRBJ1-2, with D tentatively TRBD1 (5 bases). The CDR3 is 13 amino acids. With 4 bases removed from V and 8 bases from J, the gap between germline ends came to 14 bases. Germline values: CDR1 LNHNV, CDR2 YYDKDF (reference sequence). CDR3 in amino acids: CATSTGTLEGYTF. In nucleotides, the CDR3 is TGTGCCACCAGCACTGGGACTTTAGAGGGCTACACCTTC.

This chain links TRBV6-5 with TRBJ1-5, with 11 bases aligning to TRBD1. V was clipped by 5 bases and J by 7 bases; unmatched bases: 7. There are 15 residues in the CDR3. The germline V gene has CDR1 MNHEY and CDR2 SVGAGI. For the CDR3, the DNA is TGTGCCAGCAGTAGGACAGGGGGCGAAGGACAGCCCCAGCATTTT. Encoded protein: CASSRTGGEGQPQHF.

The chain recombines TRBV5-5 with TRBJ1-2; 7 bases map to TRBD1. Germline-derived CDR1 and CDR2 are SGHKS and YYEKEE (reference sequence). This CDR3 has 14 amino acids. V lost 5 bases, J lost 5 bases, and 9 bases stayed unmatched. The CDR3 is CASSTGTELYGYTF. Here the CDR3 DNA reads TGTGCCAGCAGTACAGGGACAGAGCTTTATGGCTACACCTTC.

The chain carries TRBV11-2 and TRBJ2-7, with a weak D call TRBD2 (6 bases). CDR1 and CDR2 from the germline V gene are SGHAT and FQNNGV. The CDR3 covers 15 residues. V lost 6 bases and J 1 base, leaving 16 bases between the germline ends. CDR3 amino acids: CASRTPDSGSYEQYF. CDR3 in DNA: TGTGCCAGCAGAACCCCGGATAGCGGATCCTACGAGCAGTACTTC.

The rearrangement joins TRBV11-2 to TRBJ1-3; no reliable D call. Germline lookup yields CDR1 SGHAT and CDR2 FQNNGV. V lost 0 bases and J 3 bases, leaving 9 bases between the germline ends. The CDR3 sequence is 15 residues long. The CDR3 loop reads CASSLDLEGGNTIYF. The CDR3 nucleotides read TGTGCCAGCAGCTTAGATCTAGAAGGTGGAAACACCATATATTTT.

J is TRBJ1-2 and V is TRBV5-8, with D maybe TRBD1 (6 bases). In germline, CDR1 is SGHTS, CDR2 YDEGEE. The V and J ends lost 5 bases and 7 bases respectively, with 15 bases between them. The CDR3 is 13 amino acids. The CDR3 DNA follows: TGTGCCAGCAGACCTACAGGGTCTCCTGGCTACACCTTC. Its protein product is CASRPTGSPGYTF.